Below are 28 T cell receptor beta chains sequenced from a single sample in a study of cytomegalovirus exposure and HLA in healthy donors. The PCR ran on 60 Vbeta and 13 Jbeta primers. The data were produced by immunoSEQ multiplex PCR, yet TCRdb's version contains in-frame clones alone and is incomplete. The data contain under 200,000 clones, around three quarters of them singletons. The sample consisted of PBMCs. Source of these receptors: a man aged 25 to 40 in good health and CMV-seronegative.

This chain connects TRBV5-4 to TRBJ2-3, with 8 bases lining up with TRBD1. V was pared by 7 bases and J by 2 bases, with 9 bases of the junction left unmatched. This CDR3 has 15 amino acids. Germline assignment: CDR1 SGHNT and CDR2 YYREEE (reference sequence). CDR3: CASPSGQGLTDTQYF. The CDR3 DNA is TGTGCCAGCCCCTCCGGACAGGGACTCACAGATACGCAGTATTTT. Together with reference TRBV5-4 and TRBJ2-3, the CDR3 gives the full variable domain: ETGVTQSPTHLIKTRGQQVTLRCSSQSGHNTVSWYQQALGQGPQFIFQYYREEENGRGNFPPRFSGLQFPNYSSELNVNALELDDSALYLCASPSGQGLTDTQYFGPGTRLTVL.

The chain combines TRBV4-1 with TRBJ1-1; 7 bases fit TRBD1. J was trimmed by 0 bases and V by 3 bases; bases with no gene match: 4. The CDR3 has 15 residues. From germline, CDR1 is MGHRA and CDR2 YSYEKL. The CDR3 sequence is CASSHRTGMNTEAFF. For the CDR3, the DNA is TGCGCCAGCAGCCATAGGACAGGTATGAACACTGAAGCTTTCTTT.

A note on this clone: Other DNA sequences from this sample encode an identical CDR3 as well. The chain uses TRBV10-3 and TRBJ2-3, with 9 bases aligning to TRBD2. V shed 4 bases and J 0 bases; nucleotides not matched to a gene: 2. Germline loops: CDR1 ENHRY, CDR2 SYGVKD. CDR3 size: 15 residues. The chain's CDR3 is CAISGTSGSTDTQYF. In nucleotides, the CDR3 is TGTGCCATCAGTGGAACTAGCGGGAGCACAGATACGCAGTATTTT.

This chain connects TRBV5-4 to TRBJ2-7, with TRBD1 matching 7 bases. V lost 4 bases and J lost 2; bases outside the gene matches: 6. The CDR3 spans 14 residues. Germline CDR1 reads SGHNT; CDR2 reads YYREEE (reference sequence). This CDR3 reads CASSLTGFTYEQYF. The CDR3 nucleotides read TGTGCCAGCAGCCTGACAGGGTTTACCTACGAGCAGTACTTC.

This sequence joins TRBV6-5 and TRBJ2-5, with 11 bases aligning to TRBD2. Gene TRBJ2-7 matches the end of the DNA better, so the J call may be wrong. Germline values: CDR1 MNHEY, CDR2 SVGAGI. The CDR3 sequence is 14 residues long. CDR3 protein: CASSQTSGVGEQYF. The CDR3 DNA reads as TGTGCCAGCAGCCAGACTAGCGGGGTCGGCGAGCAGTACTTC.

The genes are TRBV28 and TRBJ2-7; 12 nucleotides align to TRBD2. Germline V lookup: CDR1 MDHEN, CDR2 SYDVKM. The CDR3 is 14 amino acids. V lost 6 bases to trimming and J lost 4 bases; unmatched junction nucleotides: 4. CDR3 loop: CASRGLAGIYEQYF. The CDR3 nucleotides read TGTGCCAGCAGAGGACTAGCGGGAATTTACGAGCAGTACTTC.

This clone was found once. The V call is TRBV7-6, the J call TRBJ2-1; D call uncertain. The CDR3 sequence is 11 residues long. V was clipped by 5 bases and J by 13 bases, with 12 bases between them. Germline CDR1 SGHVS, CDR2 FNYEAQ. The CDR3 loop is CASSRGLEQFF. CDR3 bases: TGTGCCAGCAGCCGCGGATTAGAACAGTTCTTC.

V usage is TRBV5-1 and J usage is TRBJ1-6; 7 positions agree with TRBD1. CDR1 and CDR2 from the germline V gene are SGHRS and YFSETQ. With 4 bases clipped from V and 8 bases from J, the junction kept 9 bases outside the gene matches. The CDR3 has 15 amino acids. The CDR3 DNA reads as TGCGCCAGCAGCGTGGGGGACAGAAGAGATTCACCCCTCCACTTT. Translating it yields CASSVGDRRDSPLHF. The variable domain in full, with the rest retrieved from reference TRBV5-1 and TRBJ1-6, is KAGVTQTPRYLIKTRGQQVTLSCSPISGHRSVSWYQQTPGQGLQFLFEYFSETQRNKGNFPGRFSGRQFSNSRSEMNVSTLELGDSALYLCASSVGDRRDSPLHFGNGTRLTVT.

The CDR3 bases are TGTGCCAGCAGCTTCGGACACAGCGACACAGATACGCAGTATTTT. This codes for CASSFGHSDTDTQYF. V gene TRBV7-3 combines with J gene TRBJ2-3, with D possibly TRBD1 on 5 matching bases. The CDR3 runs to 15 residues. Germline V gives CDR1 SGHTA, CDR2 FQGTGA. V lost 3 bases and J lost 2, with 12 bases in between.

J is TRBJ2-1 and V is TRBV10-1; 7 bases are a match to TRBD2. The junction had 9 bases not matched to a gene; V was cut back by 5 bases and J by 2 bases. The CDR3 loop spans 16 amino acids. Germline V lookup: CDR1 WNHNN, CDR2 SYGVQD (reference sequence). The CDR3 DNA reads TGCGCCAGCAGTAATCTCCTCAGCGGGACCTACAATGAGCAGTTCTTC. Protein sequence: CASSNLLSGTYNEQFF.

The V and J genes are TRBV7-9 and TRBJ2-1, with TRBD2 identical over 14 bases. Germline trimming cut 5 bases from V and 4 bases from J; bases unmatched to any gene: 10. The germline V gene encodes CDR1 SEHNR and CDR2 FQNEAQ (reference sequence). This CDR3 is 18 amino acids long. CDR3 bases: TGTGCCAGCAGCCCCCTGGGACTAGCGGGAGCCATTTACAATGAGCAGTTCTTC. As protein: CASSPLGLAGAIYNEQFF.

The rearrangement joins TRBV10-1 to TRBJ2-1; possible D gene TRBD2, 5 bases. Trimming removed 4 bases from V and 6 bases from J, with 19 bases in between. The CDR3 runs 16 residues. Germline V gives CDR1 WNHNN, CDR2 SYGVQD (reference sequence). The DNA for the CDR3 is TGCGCCAGCAGTGCAATTCCCCGGACTGCGGCCAATGAGCAGTTCTTC. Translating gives CASSAIPRTAANEQFF.

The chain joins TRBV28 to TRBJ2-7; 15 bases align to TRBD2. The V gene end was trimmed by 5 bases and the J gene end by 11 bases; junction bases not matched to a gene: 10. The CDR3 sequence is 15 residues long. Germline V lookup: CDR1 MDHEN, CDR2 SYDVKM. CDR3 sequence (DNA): TGTGCCAGCAGTAGTCCGGGACTAGCGGGAGGCATGGAGTACTTC. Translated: CASSSPGLAGGMEYF.

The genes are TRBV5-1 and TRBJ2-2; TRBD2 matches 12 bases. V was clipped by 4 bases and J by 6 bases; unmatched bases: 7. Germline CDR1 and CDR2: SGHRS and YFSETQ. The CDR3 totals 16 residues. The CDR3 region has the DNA TGCGCCAGCAGCCCCGGACTAGCGGGATGGGCCGGGGAGCTGTTTTTT. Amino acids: CASSPGLAGWAGELFF. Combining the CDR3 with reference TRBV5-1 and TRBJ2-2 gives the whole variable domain KAGVTQTPRYLIKTRGQQVTLSCSPISGHRSVSWYQQTPGQGLQFLFEYFSETQRNKGNFPGRFSGRQFSNSRSEMNVSTLELGDSALYLCASSPGLAGWAGELFFGEGSRLTVL.

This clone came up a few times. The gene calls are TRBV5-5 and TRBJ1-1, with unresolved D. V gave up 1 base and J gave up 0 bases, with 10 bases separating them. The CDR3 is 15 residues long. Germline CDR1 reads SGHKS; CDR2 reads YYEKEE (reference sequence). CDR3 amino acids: CASSLRRSMNTEAFF. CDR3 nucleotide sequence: TGTGCCAGCAGCTTGCGACGGAGCATGAACACTGAAGCTTTCTTT.

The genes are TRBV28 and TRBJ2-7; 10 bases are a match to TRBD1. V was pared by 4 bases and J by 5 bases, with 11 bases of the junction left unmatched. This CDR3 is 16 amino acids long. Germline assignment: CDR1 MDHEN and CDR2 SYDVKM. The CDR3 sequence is CASSYYPGQGTDEQYF. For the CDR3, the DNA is TGTGCCAGCAGTTACTACCCGGGACAGGGGACGGACGAGCAGTACTTC.

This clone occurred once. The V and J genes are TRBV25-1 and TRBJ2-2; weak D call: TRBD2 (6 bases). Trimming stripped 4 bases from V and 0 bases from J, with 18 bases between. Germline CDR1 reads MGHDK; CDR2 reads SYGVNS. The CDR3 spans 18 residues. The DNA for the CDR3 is TGTGCCAGCAGTGCCCCACTAGCAGCAAGAACGAACACCGGGGAGCTGTTTTTT. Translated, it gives CASSAPLAARTNTGELFF.

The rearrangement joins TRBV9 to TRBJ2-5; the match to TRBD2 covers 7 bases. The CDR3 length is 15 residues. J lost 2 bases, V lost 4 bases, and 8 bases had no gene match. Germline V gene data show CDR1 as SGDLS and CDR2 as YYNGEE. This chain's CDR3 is CASSTLATRQETQYF. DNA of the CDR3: TGTGCCAGCAGCACACTAGCGACCCGTCAAGAGACCCAGTACTTC.

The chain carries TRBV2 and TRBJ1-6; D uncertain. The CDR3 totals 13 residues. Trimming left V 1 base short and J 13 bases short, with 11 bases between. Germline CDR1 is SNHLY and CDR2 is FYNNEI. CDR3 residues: CASSEVQKRPLHF. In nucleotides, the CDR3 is TGTGCCAGCAGTGAAGTTCAAAAGAGGCCCCTCCACTTT.

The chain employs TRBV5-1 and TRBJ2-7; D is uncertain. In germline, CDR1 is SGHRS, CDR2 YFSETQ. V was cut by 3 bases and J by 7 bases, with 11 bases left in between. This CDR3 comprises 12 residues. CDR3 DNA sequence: TGCGCCAGCAGCTCAAATCGAGGAGAGCAGTACTTC. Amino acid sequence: CASSSNRGEQYF.

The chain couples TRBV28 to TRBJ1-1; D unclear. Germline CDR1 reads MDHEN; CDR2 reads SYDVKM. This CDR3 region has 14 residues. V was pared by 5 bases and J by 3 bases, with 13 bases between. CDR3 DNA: TGTGCCAGCAGTACCGGTCAGGCTTACACTGAAGCTTTCTTT. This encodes CASSTGQAYTEAFF.

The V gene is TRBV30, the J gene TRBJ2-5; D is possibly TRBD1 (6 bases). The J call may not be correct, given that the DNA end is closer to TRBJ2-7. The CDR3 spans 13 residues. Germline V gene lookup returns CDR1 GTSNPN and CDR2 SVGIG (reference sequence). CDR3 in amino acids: CAWSVGQGYEQYF. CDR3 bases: TGTGCCTGGAGTGTAGGGCAGGGGTACGAGCAGTACTTC.

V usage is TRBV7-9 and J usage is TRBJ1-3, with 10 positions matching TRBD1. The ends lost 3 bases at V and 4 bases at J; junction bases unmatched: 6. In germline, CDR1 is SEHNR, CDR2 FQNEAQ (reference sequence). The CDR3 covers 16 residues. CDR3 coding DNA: TGTGCCAGCAGCTTGCCGGGACAGGGGTGGGGAAACACCATATATTTT. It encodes CASSLPGQGWGNTIYF.

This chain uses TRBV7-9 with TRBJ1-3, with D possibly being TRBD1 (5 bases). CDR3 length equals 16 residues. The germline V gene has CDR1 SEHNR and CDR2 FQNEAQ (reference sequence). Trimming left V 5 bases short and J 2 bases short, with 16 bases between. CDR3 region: CASSPEGAVPGNTIYF. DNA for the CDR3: TGTGCCAGCAGCCCGGAAGGGGCAGTCCCTGGAAACACCATATATTTT.

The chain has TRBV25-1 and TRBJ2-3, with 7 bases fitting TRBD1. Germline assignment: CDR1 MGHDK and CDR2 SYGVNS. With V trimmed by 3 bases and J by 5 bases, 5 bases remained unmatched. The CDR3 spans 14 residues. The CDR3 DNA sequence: TGTGCCAGCAGTGAGCCGCACAGGGGAGATACGCAGTATTTT. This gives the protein CASSEPHRGDTQYF.

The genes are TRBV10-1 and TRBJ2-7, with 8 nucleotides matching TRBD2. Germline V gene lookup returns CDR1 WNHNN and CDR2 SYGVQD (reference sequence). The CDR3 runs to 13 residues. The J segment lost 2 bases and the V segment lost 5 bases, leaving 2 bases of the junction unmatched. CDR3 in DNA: TGCGCCAGCAGTCATAGCGGGGCCTACGAGCAGTACTTC. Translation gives CASSHSGAYEQYF.

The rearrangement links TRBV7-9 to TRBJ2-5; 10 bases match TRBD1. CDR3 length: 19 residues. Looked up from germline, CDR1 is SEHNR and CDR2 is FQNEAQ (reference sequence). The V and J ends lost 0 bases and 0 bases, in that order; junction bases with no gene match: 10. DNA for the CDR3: TGTGCCAGCAGCTTAGCCCTAGGGACAGGGGCCCCGTACCAAGAGACCCAGTACTTC. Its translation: CASSLALGTGAPYQETQYF.

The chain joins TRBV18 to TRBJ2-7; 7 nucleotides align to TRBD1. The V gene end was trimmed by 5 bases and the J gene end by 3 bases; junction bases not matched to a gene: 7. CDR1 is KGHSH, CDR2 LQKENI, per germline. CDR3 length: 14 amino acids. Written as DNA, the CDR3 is TGTGCCAGCTCATCGGGACAGACCGGCTACGAGCAGTACTTC. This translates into CASSSGQTGYEQYF.